The T cell receptor (beta chain) under discussion was sequenced for a study of cytomegalovirus exposure and HLA in healthy donors. Whole-study findings and limits: TCR beta V- and J-gene trimming was later associated with a missense DCLRE1C variant. According to a later analysis, most TCR beta chains associated with CMV appeared HLA-restricted.

This clone was observed once. What it binds is unknown. Sampled while nominally healthy, donors likely had unrecorded immune exposures. It was with 60 Vbeta and 13 Jbeta primers that the PCR ran. The assay was immunoSEQ multiplex PCR, and TCRdb's table has in-frame clones only and misses some. Of around 130,000 clones listed, around 83% are singletons. Germline CDR1 reads SNHLY; CDR2 reads FYNNEI. The CDR3 consists of 15 residues. J lost 0 bases, V lost 7 bases, and 7 bases had no gene match. The chain has TRBV2 and TRBJ2-7; TRBD1 matches at 9 bases. The source material was PBMCs. This receptor was obtained from a woman in her twenties or thirties in good health and CMV-seropositive. The CDR3 spells CASTKTGGVSYEQYF. The CDR3 DNA reads TGTGCCAGCACTAAGACAGGGGGTGTCTCCTACGAGCAGTACTTC.